The TCR beta chain under discussion was sequenced for a study of CD8+CD57+ T cells in acquired aplastic anemia. This clonotype was detected ten times or more. The TCR beta profiling, which covered VDJ combination and CDR3 sequence, was carried out using genomic DNA as the template. TCRdb independently ran MiXCR on the reads; one entry per CDR3 protein. The data contain some 150,000 distinct CDR3 sequences, 41% of them singletons. Unmatched junction bases numbered 2, after V lost 4 bases and J lost 2 bases. This CDR3 spans 14 amino acids. The rearrangement joins TRBV12-3 or TRBV12-4 to TRBJ1-3, with TRBD1 identical over 7 bases. The source material was sorted CD4+, CD8+, or CD8+CD57+ T cells (not recorded which) from PBMCs. This sequence originates from a human donor in good health, serving as a control. The DNA for the CDR3 is TGTGCCAGCAGTTCGGGGACAGCTGGAAACACCATATATTTT. It is translated as CASSSGTAGNTIYF.